This TCR beta chain was captured in a study of response to subunit inactivated influenza vaccine. Findings and caveats of the study: There was a suggestion from the authors that each seasonal influenza vaccination recruits few new T cells.

Regarding this clonotype: The antigen remains undetermined.

TCRdb called the RT-PCR reads again in MiXCR, with one record for every CDR3 protein. The repertoire includes about 520,000 distinct CDR3 sequences, approximately 7.7% of them detected once, and 10% to 15% sits in the top ten. V lost 5 bases to trimming and J lost 0 bases; unmatched junction nucleotides: 22. Germline-derived CDR1 and CDR2 are SGDLS and YYNGEE. This CDR3 is built from 21 residues. The rearrangement uses TRBV9 and TRBJ2-2; 7 bases line up with TRBD2. This TCR was recovered from a man between 50 and 69 years old who received an inactivated influenza vaccine. The source was PBMCs from blood, collected around 25 months after vaccination. CDR3 in amino acids: CASSGLSRDYKTLSNTGELFF. The DNA of the CDR3 is TGTGCCAGCAGTGGACTTTCCCGGGACTATAAAACACTATCGAACACCGGGGAGCTGTTTTTT. The full variable domain, its missing parts supplied by reference TRBV9 and TRBJ2-2, is DSGVTQTPKHLITATGQRVTLRCSPRSGDLSVYWYQQSLDQGLQFLIQYYNGEERAKGNILERFSAQQFPDLHSELNLSSLELGDSALYFCASSGLSRDYKTLSNTGELFFGEGSRLTVL.